This is a list of T cell receptor beta chains from one sample in a study of cytomegalovirus exposure and HLA in healthy donors. This table comes from immunoSEQ multiplex PCR, and its TCRdb copy is limited to in-frame clones, with some not included. This sample has 50,000 or so clones; approximately 70% occur once, and the top ten carry 2.5% to 3%. Sequencing input: PBMCs. The source of these receptors is a man aged 18 to 30 in good health and CMV-seronegative. CDR3s include the opening cysteine and the closing phenylalanine or tryptophan.

v_gene | CDR3aa
TRBV4-2 | CASSQSKGRSSGSTGELFF
TRBV10-3 | CAISDVAGGSDTQYF
TRBV7-2 | CASSLVGRGAGAYEQYF
TRBV7-8 | CASSSLRFETQYF
TRBV7-2 | CASSIDRVAFF
TRBV16 | CASSPGPGTEAFF
TRBV28 | CAIGGPLHYYEQYF
TRBV7-9 | CASSPYTDTQYF
TRBV29-1 | CSAAQGKTQYF
TRBV28 | CASRLDRADQPQHF
TRBV5-6 | CASSLVAGAGEQYF
TRBV28 | CASRIGSSYGYTF
TRBV7-2 | CASRKAGTGLQPQHF
TRBV4-3 | CASSQVSGSADTQYF
TRBV10-2 | CASSMTSPVDTQYF
TRBV10-3 | CAISEGLENTGELFF
TRBV6-5 | CASSYSPQGARYEQYF
TRBV27 | CAILSYEQYF
TRBV7-2 | CASSPDRNYGYTF
TRBV5-6 | CASSPDRADTQYF
TRBV6-5 | CATTPGSREVYEQYF
TRBV30 | CAWRSNGGQPQHF
TRBV7-2 | CASSLISGQGYGYTF
TRBV28 | CASSLGGIRGNEQFF
TRBV7-6 | CASSPSGTSTDTQYF
TRBV14 | CASSHGPRIAGTDTQYF
TRBV11-2 | CASSPGSSYEQYF
TRBV6-4 | CASSPSGGVGKNIQYF
TRBV30 | CAWSRPGTGIDTIYF
TRBV6-1 | CASSVDKFPNGYTF
TRBV29-1 | CSVERGIETQYF
TRBV9 | CASSIPPGDQPQHF
TRBV6-1 | CASSRQVADTQYF
TRBV6-1 | CASGGQHSYEQYF
TRBV7-2 | CASSWGQYSEKLFF
TRBV28 | CASSFQGPRAEAFF
TRBV4-1 | CASSQDRYTYEQYF
TRBV20-1 | CSARDSSQHF
TRBV13 | CASSQYARLAGKRSYNEQFF
TRBV7-2 | CASSLEPGGWSPQHF
TRBV5-1 | CASSPGGIPSQPQHF
TRBV11-2 | CASSLARGAGGETQYF
TRBV2 | CASRYLTRDSYNYGYTF